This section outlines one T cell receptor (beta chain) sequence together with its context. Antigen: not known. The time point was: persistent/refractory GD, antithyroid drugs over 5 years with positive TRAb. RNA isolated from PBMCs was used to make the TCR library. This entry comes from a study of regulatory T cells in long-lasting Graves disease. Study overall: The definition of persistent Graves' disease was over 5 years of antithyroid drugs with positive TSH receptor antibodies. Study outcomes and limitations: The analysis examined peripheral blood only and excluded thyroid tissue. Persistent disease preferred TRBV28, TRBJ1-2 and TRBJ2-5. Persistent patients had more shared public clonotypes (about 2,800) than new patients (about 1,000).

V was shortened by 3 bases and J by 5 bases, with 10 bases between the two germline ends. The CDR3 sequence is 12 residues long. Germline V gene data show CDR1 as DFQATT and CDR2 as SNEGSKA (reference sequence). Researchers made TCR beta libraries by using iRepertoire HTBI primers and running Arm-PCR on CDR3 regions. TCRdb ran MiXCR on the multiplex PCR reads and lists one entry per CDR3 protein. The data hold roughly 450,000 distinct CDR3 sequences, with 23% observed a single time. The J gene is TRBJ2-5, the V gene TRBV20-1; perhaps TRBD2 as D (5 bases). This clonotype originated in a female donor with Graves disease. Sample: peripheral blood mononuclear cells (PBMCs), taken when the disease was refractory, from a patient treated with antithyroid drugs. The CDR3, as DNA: TGCAGTGCTAGTAACGGGAAGGAGACCCAGTACTTC. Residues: CSASNGKETQYF.